This T cell receptor beta chain originates from a study of blood T cell repertoires in COVID-19. The method was immunoSEQ multiplex PCR; TCRdb's version includes in-frame clones alone and lacks a portion of them. The sample shows 15,000 to 20,000 clones, about 89% of them seen only once. This CDR3 contains 14 residues. Per the germline V gene, CDR1 is SGHTA and CDR2 is FQGNSA. The ends were cut back, 6 bases at V and 2 bases at J, with 14 bases in the middle. This chain uses TRBV7-2 with TRBJ2-7, with a weak D call TRBD1 (6 bases). This receptor was taken from a woman older than 75 with COVID-19, enrolled during active disease. Sequenced: peripheral blood. The CDR3 sequence is CASRAAGVTYEQYF. Here the CDR3 DNA reads TGTGCCAGCAGGGCGGCAGGGGTTACCTACGAGCAGTACTTC.